This TCR beta chain was identified in a study of siplizumab effects on memory and regulatory T cells. Per-sample assaying covered 95,000 to 100,000 TCR templates. This table comes from immunoSEQ multiplex PCR, and its TCRdb copy is limited to in-frame clones, with some not included. Found here are about 91,000 clones, roughly 96% of them singletons; the top ten hold roughly 0.031%. Details on this clone: The antigen remains undetermined.

The CDR3 totals 12 residues. Trimming left V 5 bases short and J 4 bases short, with 8 bases between. Germline V gene data show CDR1 as LNHDA and CDR2 as SQIVND (reference sequence). Study conclusions and caveats: Siplizumab brought about a significant reduction in alloreactive sequences traceable to unstimulated CD4+ memory cells. Unstimulated subset assignment was obtained for only a minor fraction of alloreactive clones.

The chain recombines TRBV19 with TRBJ1-2, with unresolved D. Sequenced: naive CD4+ T cells sorted from blood. This clonotype was obtained from a human donor in good health. The CDR3 coding sequence is TGTGCCAGTAGTGTCACCGGCTATGGCTACACCTTC. Its protein product is CASSVTGYGYTF.